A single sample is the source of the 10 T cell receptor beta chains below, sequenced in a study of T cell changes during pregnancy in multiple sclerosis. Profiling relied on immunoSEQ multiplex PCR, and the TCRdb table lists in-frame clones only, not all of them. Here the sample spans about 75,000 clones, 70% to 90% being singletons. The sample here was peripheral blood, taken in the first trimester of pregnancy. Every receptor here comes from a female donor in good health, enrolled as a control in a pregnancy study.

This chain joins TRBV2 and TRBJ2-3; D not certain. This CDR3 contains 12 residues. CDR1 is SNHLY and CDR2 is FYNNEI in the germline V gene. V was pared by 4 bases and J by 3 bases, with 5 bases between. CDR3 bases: TGTGCCAGCAGTGGGCAGACAGATACGCAGTATTTT. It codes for CASSGQTDTQYF.

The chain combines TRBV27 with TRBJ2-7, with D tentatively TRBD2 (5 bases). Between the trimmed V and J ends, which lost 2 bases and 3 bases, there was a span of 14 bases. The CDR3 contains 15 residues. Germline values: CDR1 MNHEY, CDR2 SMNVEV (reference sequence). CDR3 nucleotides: TGTGCCAGCAGTTTAGGCCTATTTGCGGGCTACGAGCAGTACTTC. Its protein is CASSLGLFAGYEQYF.

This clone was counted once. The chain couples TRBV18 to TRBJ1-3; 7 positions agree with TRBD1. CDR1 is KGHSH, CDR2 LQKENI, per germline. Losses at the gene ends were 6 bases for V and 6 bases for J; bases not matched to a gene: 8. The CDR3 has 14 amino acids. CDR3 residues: CASSPQTGENTIYF. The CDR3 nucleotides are TGTGCCAGCTCTCCCCAAACAGGGGAAAACACCATATATTTT.

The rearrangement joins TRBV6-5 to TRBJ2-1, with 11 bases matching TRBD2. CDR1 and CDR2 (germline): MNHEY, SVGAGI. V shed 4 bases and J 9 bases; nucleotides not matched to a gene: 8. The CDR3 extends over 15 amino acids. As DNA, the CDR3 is TGTGCCAGCAGTTGGACTAGCGGGTCCTACGGTGAGCAGTTCTTC. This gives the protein CASSWTSGSYGEQFF.

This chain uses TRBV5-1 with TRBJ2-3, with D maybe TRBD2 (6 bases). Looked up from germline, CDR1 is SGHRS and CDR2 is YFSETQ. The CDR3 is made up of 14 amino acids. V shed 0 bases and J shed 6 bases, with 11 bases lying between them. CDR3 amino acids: CASSLGGVEDTQYF. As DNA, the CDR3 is TGCGCCAGCAGCTTGGGCGGGGTTGAGGATACGCAGTATTTT.

The CDR3: CSERAGGQETQYF. Written as DNA, the CDR3 is TGTTCCGAGCGAGCGGGGGGGCAAGAGACCCAGTACTTC. The V gene is TRBV7-2, the J gene TRBJ2-5, with 10 bases identical to TRBD2. The germline V gene encodes CDR1 SGHTA and CDR2 FQGNSA. This CDR3 contains 13 residues.

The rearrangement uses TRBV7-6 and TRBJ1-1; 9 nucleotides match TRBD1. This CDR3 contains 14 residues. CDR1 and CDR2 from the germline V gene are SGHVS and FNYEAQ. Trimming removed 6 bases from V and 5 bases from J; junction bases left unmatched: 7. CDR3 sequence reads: CASSIQGARTEAFF. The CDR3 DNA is TGTGCCAGCAGTATACAGGGGGCGCGTACTGAAGCTTTCTTT.

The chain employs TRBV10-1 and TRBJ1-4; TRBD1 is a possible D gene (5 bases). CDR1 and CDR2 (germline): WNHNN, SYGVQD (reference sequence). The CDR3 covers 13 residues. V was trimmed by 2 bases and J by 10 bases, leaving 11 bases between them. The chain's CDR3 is CASSEGQRRKLFF. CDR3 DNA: TGCGCCAGCAGTGAGGGACAACGACGAAAACTGTTTTTT.

The CDR3 region has the DNA TGTGCCAGCAGTGTACCAGTTAAACAGGGGCCGAATAGCTCCTATAATTCACCCCTCCACTTT. Encoded protein: CASSVPVKQGPNSSYNSPLHF. The chain joins TRBV2 to TRBJ1-6, with 7 bases that match TRBD1. Germline V gene data show CDR1 as SNHLY and CDR2 as FYNNEI. V gave up 4 bases and J gave up 0 bases; unmatched junction bases: 18. CDR3 length equals 21 residues.

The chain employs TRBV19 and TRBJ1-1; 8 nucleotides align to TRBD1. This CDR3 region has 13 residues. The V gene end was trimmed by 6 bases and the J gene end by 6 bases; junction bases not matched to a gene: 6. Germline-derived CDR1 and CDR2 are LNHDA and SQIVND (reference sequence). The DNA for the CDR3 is TGTGCCAGTAGACAGGGGGAGGGGGCTGAAGCTTTCTTT. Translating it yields CASRQGEGAEAFF.